This T cell receptor (beta chain) originates from a study of blood T cell repertoires in COVID-19. Per the germline V gene, CDR1 is LGHDT and CDR2 is YNNKEL (reference sequence). Trimming removed 5 bases from V and 0 bases from J, with 7 bases in between. The CDR3 is 14 residues long. Data came from immunoSEQ multiplex PCR; TCRdb stores just in-frame clones and leaves some out. The table has around 170,000 clones, roughly 80% seen once. The chain has TRBV3-1 (or the pseudogene TRBV3-2) and TRBJ1-4; D perhaps matches TRBD1 (5 bases). The clonotype originates from a man between 18 and 29 years old with active or convalescent COVID-19. Sequencing was performed on peripheral blood. CDR3 sequence reads: CASSSGSTNEKLFF. As DNA, the CDR3 is TGTGCCAGCAGCTCAGGGTCAACTAATGAAAAACTGTTTTTT.